This entry lists 17 T cell receptor beta chains sequenced from one sample in a study of OX40 agonist ivuxolimab in advanced cancers. The repertoire was sequenced with immunoSEQ multiplex PCR; TCRdb's copy has only in-frame clones and lacks some. The sample holds roughly 99,000 clones, approximately 89% seen once. Sequencing was performed on CD4+ or CD8+ T cells sorted from blood, taken in a trial of the OX40 agonist ivuxolimab. Every receptor here comes from an adult with an advanced solid tumor such as melanoma, head and neck, liver or kidney cancer.

J is TRBJ2-2 and V is TRBV11-3, with D unclear. This CDR3 is 14 amino acids long. Germline-derived CDR1 and CDR2 are SGHNT and YENEEA. V dropped 4 bases and J dropped 3 bases, with 9 bases sitting between them. CDR3 sequence reads: CASSSYADTGELFF. CDR3 in DNA: TGTGCCAGCAGCTCTTACGCGGACACCGGGGAGCTGTTTTTT. The full variable domain, in which reference TRBV11-3 and TRBJ2-2 provide the parts outside the CDR3, is EAGVVQSPRYKIIEKKQPVAFWCNPISGHNTLYWYLQNLGQGPELLIRYENEEAVDDSQLPKDRFSAERLKGVDSTLKIQPAELGDSAVYLCASSSYADTGELFFGEGSRLTVL.

The rearrangement uses TRBV30 and TRBJ2-5; D gene unclear. The V gene's germline CDR1 is GTSNPN and CDR2 SVGIG (reference sequence). V lost 0 bases, J lost 5 bases, and 10 bases lay in between. CDR3 length equals 13 residues. CDR3 sequence (DNA): TGTGCCTGGAGTGTGGTCTTAGGGGAGACCCAGTACTTC. This translates into CAWSVVLGETQYF. Variable domain in full (rest from reference TRBV30 and TRBJ2-5): SQTIHQWPATLVQPVGSPLSLECTVEGTSNPNLYWYRQAAGRGLQLLFYSVGIGQISSEVPQNLSASRPQDRQFILSSKKLLLSDSGFYLCAWSVVLGETQYFGPGTRLLVL.

This chain uses TRBV6-1 with TRBJ2-5; possible D gene TRBD1, 5 bases. Germline V lookup: CDR1 MNHNS, CDR2 SASEGT. The CDR3 is made up of 13 amino acids. Trimming took 4 bases from V and 4 from J, leaving 10 bases between them. In DNA form, the CDR3 reads TGTGCCAGCAGTGTGAGACAGAGAGAGACCCAGTACTTC. It is translated as CASSVRQRETQYF.

This chain connects TRBV7-8 to TRBJ2-7, with D perhaps matching TRBD2 (5 bases). The V gene lost 2 bases and the J gene lost 6 bases, with 17 bases spanning the gap. The CDR3 consists of 15 residues. CDR1 and CDR2 from the germline V gene are SGHVS and FQNEAQ. The DNA of the CDR3 is TGTGCCAGCAGCTTAAGGGTCAACGGGGTCGTCGAGCAGTACTTC. Protein product: CASSLRVNGVVEQYF.

The rearrangement joins TRBV10-3 to TRBJ1-2; 10 bases line up with TRBD1. This CDR3 comprises 13 residues. V was pared by 6 bases and J by 6 bases, with 4 bases of the junction left unmatched. Germline V gives CDR1 ENHRY, CDR2 SYGVKD. CDR3 nucleotide sequence: TGTGCCATCAGACCTGACAGGGGGCATGGCTACACCTTC. Amino acids: CAIRPDRGHGYTF.

V is TRBV10-3 and J is TRBJ2-1; 11 positions match TRBD2. Germline V gene sequence: CDR1 ENHRY, CDR2 SYGVKD. With V trimmed by 6 bases and J by 6 bases, 7 bases remained unmatched. The CDR3 contains 15 residues. CDR3 region: CAISTGTSGFNEQFF. Here the CDR3 DNA reads TGTGCCATCAGCACCGGGACTAGCGGCTTCAATGAGCAGTTCTTC.

V is TRBV21-1 and J is TRBJ1-2; the D call TRBD1 from the table was never checked on the DNA. TRBV21-1 is noted as a pseudogene. CDR3 length: 15 residues. CDR3 region: CASSNRPGGLDGYTF. The CDR3 DNA sequence: TGTGCCAGCAGCAATCGACCAGGGGGTTTGGATGGCTACACCTTC.

This chain connects TRBV6-1 to TRBJ1-1; TRBD1 agrees at 8 bases. Per germline, CDR1 MNHNS and CDR2 SASEGT. The J segment lost 5 bases and the V segment lost 5 bases, leaving 10 bases of the junction unmatched. CDR3 length: 15 amino acids. This CDR3 reads CASSLHRGAGTEAFF. DNA for the CDR3: TGTGCCAGCAGTTTGCACAGGGGGGCAGGGACTGAAGCTTTCTTT.

The rearrangement joins TRBV30 to TRBJ2-6; 7 nucleotides match TRBD1. The germline V gene encodes CDR1 GTSNPN and CDR2 SVGIG (reference sequence). The CDR3 totals 20 residues. V was clipped by 0 bases and J by 0 bases; unmatched bases: 14. The CDR3 DNA follows: TGTGCCTGGAGTGTTGTCCCCCCCGGGACAGCGTACTCTGGGGCCAACGTCCTGACTTTC. This gives the protein CAWSVVPPGTAYSGANVLTF.

The chain is built from TRBV7-2 and TRBJ2-3, with TRBD2 matching over 11 bases. CDR3 length: 16 amino acids. V trimming: 10 bases; J trimming: 2 bases; junction bases outside the gene matches: 11. Germline V gene sequence: CDR1 SGHTA, CDR2 FQGNSA. The CDR3 bases are TGTGCCATCTCGACTAGCGGGAACCGCCTCACAGATACGCAGTATTTT. Its protein is CAISTSGNRLTDTQYF.

The chain links TRBV19 to TRBJ1-1; 8 nucleotides agree with TRBD1. Germline CDR1 reads LNHDA; CDR2 reads SQIVND (reference sequence). V lost 9 bases and J lost 0; bases outside the gene matches: 3. There are 13 residues in the CDR3. CDR3 DNA sequence: TGTGCCAGCACACAGGGGGTGAACACTGAAGCTTTCTTT. Translated: CASTQGVNTEAFF. The whole variable domain, filled in from reference TRBV19 and TRBJ1-1, reads DGGITQSPKYLFRKEGQNVTLSCEQNLNHDAMYWYRQDPGQGLRLIYYSQIVNDFQKGDIAEGYSVSREKKESFPLTVTSAQKNPTAFYLCASTQGVNTEAFFGQGTRLTVV.

V and J are TRBV5-5 and TRBJ2-7; possibly TRBD1 for D (5 bases). The ends were cut back, 4 bases at V and 5 bases at J, with 22 bases in the middle. The CDR3 has 16 amino acids. Germline values: CDR1 SGHKS, CDR2 YYEKEE (reference sequence). This CDR3 is CASSTPPGLDSNEQYF. For the CDR3, the DNA is TGTGCCAGCAGCACACCCCCGGGCCTAGACAGTAACGAGCAGTACTTC.

The chain combines TRBV28 with TRBJ2-7; TRBD1 agrees at 7 bases. Germline loops: CDR1 MDHEN, CDR2 SYDVKM. This CDR3 is 14 amino acids long. The trim removed 6 bases at V and 5 bases at J, leaving 10 bases unmatched. In DNA, the CDR3 is TGTGCCAGCAGGTACGACAGGGTAGTGGACGAGCAGTACTTC. Its protein is CASRYDRVVDEQYF. Drawing the rest from reference TRBV28 and TRBJ2-7, the complete variable domain is DVKVTQSSRYLVKRTGEKVFLECVQDMDHENMFWYRQDPGLGLRLIYFSYDVKMKEKGDIPEGYSVSREKKERFSLILESASTNQTSMYLCASRYDRVVDEQYFGPGTRLTVT.

This chain links TRBV7-2 with TRBJ2-5; 9 nucleotides align to TRBD2. Germline V CDR1 and CDR2: SGHTA, FQGNSA. With 5 bases clipped from V and 4 bases from J, the junction kept 11 bases outside the gene matches. This CDR3 has 16 amino acids. The CDR3 spells CASSQGVSGSRETQYF. The CDR3 region has the DNA TGTGCCAGCAGCCAAGGTGTTAGCGGGAGCCGAGAGACCCAGTACTTC.

The J gene is TRBJ2-1, the V gene TRBV28; D gene ambiguous. CDR3 length: 11 amino acids. Germline loops: CDR1 MDHEN, CDR2 SYDVKM. Trimming cost V 6 bases and J 3 bases, with 3 bases left between them. The CDR3 sequence: CASRDYNEQFF. In nucleotides, the CDR3 is TGTGCCAGCAGGGACTACAATGAGCAGTTCTTC.

V and J are TRBV27 and TRBJ2-2; TRBD2 agrees at 8 bases. The CDR3 is 15 residues long. The V and J ends lost 7 bases and 0 bases, in that order; junction bases with no gene match: 4. From germline, CDR1 is MNHEY and CDR2 SMNVEV (reference sequence). CDR3 nucleotide sequence: TGTGCCAGCACCCGGGAGGGCCCGAACACCGGGGAGCTGTTTTTT. It is translated as CASTREGPNTGELFF.

The chain links TRBV29-1 to TRBJ1-1, with D uncertain. There are 14 residues in the CDR3. Trimming left V 0 bases short and J 0 bases short, with 8 bases between. The germline gives CDR1 SQVTM, CDR2 ANQGSEA. CDR3 region: CSVEEWAVNTEAFF. In DNA form, the CDR3 reads TGCAGCGTTGAAGAATGGGCAGTGAACACTGAAGCTTTCTTT. Filled out from reference TRBV29-1 and TRBJ1-1, the complete variable domain reads SAVISQKPSRDICQRGTSLTIQCQVDSQVTMMFWYRQQPGQSLTLIATANQGSEATYESGFVIDKFPISRPNLTFSTLTVSNMSPEDSSIYLCSVEEWAVNTEAFFGQGTRLTVV.